The 26 T cell receptor beta chains in this list originate from one sample, sequenced in a study of blood T cell repertoires in COVID-19. Libraries were prepared by immunoSEQ multiplex PCR; TCRdb keeps only in-frame clonotypes and omits some of them. Among 98,000 or so clones listed, 70% to 90% were seen once. The sequenced sample was peripheral blood. The source of these receptors is a human donor in a cohort sampled during active COVID-19.

The rearrangement joins TRBV4-1 to TRBJ1-5; no clear D. Germline-derived CDR1 and CDR2 are MGHRA and YSYEKL. V was pared by 5 bases and J by 8 bases, with 16 bases between. This CDR3 is 14 amino acids long. CDR3 bases: TGCGCCAGCAGCTCCCCCGGGGTGTTGAAGCCCCAGCATTTT. Translation gives CASSSPGVLKPQHF.

The chain carries TRBV28 and TRBJ2-4; perhaps TRBD1 as D (6 bases). The CDR3 has 16 amino acids. Trimming took 5 bases from V and 2 from J, leaving 16 bases between them. Germline CDR1 reads MDHEN; CDR2 reads SYDVKM. The CDR3 DNA reads TGTGCCAGCAGTCTTAAGGGGGTCGGAACCAAAAACATTCAGTACTTC. Amino acids: CASSLKGVGTKNIQYF. Supplemented by reference TRBV28 and TRBJ2-4, the full variable domain reads DVKVTQSSRYLVKRTGEKVFLECVQDMDHENMFWYRQDPGLGLRLIYFSYDVKMKEKGDIPEGYSVSREKKERFSLILESASTNQTSMYLCASSLKGVGTKNIQYFGAGTRLSVL.

This chain joins TRBV28 and TRBJ2-2, with D possibly being TRBD2 (6 bases). Germline V lookup: CDR1 MDHEN, CDR2 SYDVKM. CDR3 length: 14 amino acids. Deletions cut 7 bases from V and 3 bases from J, with 12 bases between. CDR3 coding DNA: TGTGCCAGCATGGGGGGAGGTCACACCGGGGAGCTGTTTTTT. Translation: CASMGGGHTGELFF.

J is TRBJ1-5 and V is TRBV4-1; no firm D call. This CDR3 region has 15 residues. Germline V gene data show CDR1 as MGHRA and CDR2 as YSYEKL. The ends were cut back, 1 base at V and 5 bases at J, with 12 bases in the middle. This chain's CDR3 is CASSQGFGRYQPQHF. CDR3 bases: TGCGCCAGCAGCCAAGGGTTCGGGAGATATCAGCCCCAGCATTTT.

This clone was seen a handful of times. The CDR3 region is CASSYRQPQHF. The CDR3 DNA reads TGTGCCAGCAGTTACCGTCAGCCCCAGCATTTT. The rearrangement links TRBV6-7 to TRBJ1-5, with D uncertain. TRBV6-7 qualifies as an ORF whose function is uncertain. The CDR3 spans 11 residues. V lost 2 bases and J lost 6, with 2 bases in between.

The J gene is TRBJ1-6, the V gene TRBV28, with D possibly matching TRBD1 (6 bases). V was trimmed by 7 bases and J by 8 bases, leaving 21 bases between them. Looked up from germline, CDR1 is MDHEN and CDR2 is SYDVKM. This CDR3 contains 16 residues. CDR3: CASTPGHLSRYSPLHF. The CDR3 nucleotides are TGTGCCAGCACTCCGGGACATTTAAGCCGATATTCACCCCTCCACTTT.

J is TRBJ2-1 and V is TRBV4-1; 8 nucleotides align to TRBD2. V was pared by 4 bases and J by 4 bases, with 15 bases of the junction left unmatched. The CDR3 consists of 18 residues. CDR1 MGHRA and CDR2 YSYEKL come from the germline V gene. The CDR3 bases are TGCGCCAGCAGCCGCGGGGGCAGAAGCGGGAGTTTTTACAATGAGCAGTTCTTC. It encodes CASSRGGRSGSFYNEQFF.

V usage is TRBV4-2 and J usage is TRBJ2-7, with TRBD1 identical over 8 bases. Germline loops: CDR1 LGHNA, CDR2 YNFKEQ. V dropped 1 base and J dropped 6; count of bases not matched to a gene: 11. This CDR3 has 16 amino acids. The CDR3 DNA is TGTGCCAGCAGCCAAGGCTCATTCTCCGGACAGGGCGAGCAGTACTTC. Amino acids: CASSQGSFSGQGEQYF.

The chain combines TRBV5-4 with TRBJ1-1, with D hard to call. The CDR3 consists of 15 residues. V lost 2 bases to trimming and J lost 1 base, with 12 bases between them. CDR1 and CDR2 from the germline V gene are SGHNT and YYREEE (reference sequence). The CDR3 DNA is TGTGCCAGCAGCTTTGATAGTTATGGGAACACTGAAGCTTTCTTT. This encodes CASSFDSYGNTEAFF.

CDR3 coding DNA: TGTGCCAGCAGTTTATCGGAGGAGGGGAGGGACACTGAAGCTTTCTTT. Translated: CASSLSEEGRDTEAFF. The V call is TRBV27, the J call TRBJ1-1, with D tentatively TRBD1 (5 bases). The germline V gene has CDR1 MNHEY and CDR2 SMNVEV (reference sequence). Trimming shortened V by 0 bases and J by 3 bases, and 14 bases separated the two germline ends. This CDR3 is built from 16 residues.

The J gene is TRBJ2-6, the V gene TRBV3-1 (or the pseudogene TRBV3-2); D not certain. V lost 8 bases and J lost 0, with 5 bases in between. From germline, CDR1 is LGHDT and CDR2 YNNKEL (reference sequence). CDR3 size: 13 residues. CDR3 DNA sequence: TGTGCCAGCCGAGGCTCTGGGGCCAACGTCCTGACTTTC. This sequence encodes CASRGSGANVLTF.

The table lists this clone with a count of one. The gene calls are TRBV7-3 and TRBJ2-1; TRBD2 matches at 10 bases. The germline V gene has CDR1 SGHTA and CDR2 FQGTGA. The V and J ends lost 5 bases and 12 bases, in that order; junction bases with no gene match: 19. The CDR3 is made up of 17 amino acids. The chain's CDR3 is CASSLPRTSGRGSRQFF. The DNA of the CDR3 is TGTGCCAGCAGCCTCCCGAGGACTAGCGGCCGAGGGAGTCGGCAGTTCTTC.

This clone was picked up one time. CDR3 sequence: CASSLGGGIEETQYF. For the CDR3, the DNA is TGTGCCAGCAGTTTAGGAGGCGGGATCGAAGAGACCCAGTACTTC. V usage is TRBV28 and J usage is TRBJ2-5; tentative D call: TRBD2 (6 bases). Trimming took off 2 bases at V and 3 bases at J, with 13 bases between the two ends. Germline loops: CDR1 MDHEN, CDR2 SYDVKM. The CDR3 sequence is 15 residues long.

The CDR3 protein is CASSDFGQGPGELFF. The CDR3 DNA reads TGTGCCAGCAGTGATTTTGGACAGGGCCCCGGGGAGCTGTTTTTT. The genes are TRBV2 and TRBJ2-2; 8 nucleotides agree with TRBD1. Germline V lookup: CDR1 SNHLY, CDR2 FYNNEI. CDR3 size: 15 residues. V lost 3 bases to trimming and J lost 6 bases; unmatched junction nucleotides: 6.

V usage is TRBV7-3 and J usage is TRBJ2-3; D is ambiguous. The CDR3 has 15 residues. The ends were cut back, 2 bases at V and 3 bases at J, with 12 bases in the middle. Germline-derived CDR1 and CDR2 are SGHTA and FQGTGA. The CDR3 reads CASSLVGQGTDTQYF. CDR3 coding DNA: TGTGCCAGCAGCTTAGTGGGCCAAGGAACAGATACGCAGTATTTT. Supplemented by reference TRBV7-3 and TRBJ2-3, the full variable domain reads GAGVSQTPSNKVTEKGKYVELRCDPISGHTALYWYRQSLGQGPEFLIYFQGTGAADDSGLPNDRFFAVRPEGSVSTLKIQRTERGDSAVYLCASSLVGQGTDTQYFGPGTRLTVL.

V is TRBV27 and J is TRBJ2-7; TRBD2 might be the D (5 bases). CDR1 and CDR2 (germline): MNHEY, SMNVEV (reference sequence). Trimming took 6 bases from V and 1 from J, leaving 16 bases between them. CDR3 length equals 15 residues. The CDR3 DNA reads as TGTGCCAGCAGCCCAACACCGGGGTTATCCTACGAGCAGTACTTC. The encoded protein is CASSPTPGLSYEQYF.

This chain links TRBV10-3 with TRBJ1-1; 9 bases align to TRBD1. The length of the CDR3 is 15 residues. J gave up 1 base and V 4 bases, and 4 bases lay outside the gene matches. CDR1 is ENHRY and CDR2 is SYGVKD in the germline V gene. CDR3 DNA: TGTGCCATCAGTGGGGGGACAGGGTGGAACACTGAAGCTTTCTTT. It encodes CAISGGTGWNTEAFF.

The chain has TRBV28 and TRBJ1-1; perhaps TRBD1 as D (5 bases). Germline lookup yields CDR1 MDHEN and CDR2 SYDVKM. The CDR3 is 11 residues long. The V end was cut by 5 bases, the J end by 9 bases, with 10 bases between. The DNA for the CDR3 is TGTGCCAGCAGTGCCCGACAGCAAGCTTTCTTT. It is translated as CASSARQQAFF.

In its sample, this clone was seen once. CDR3 sequence reads: CASSFPPGANTGELFF. The CDR3 DNA is TGTGCCAGCAGCTTTCCTCCGGGAGCGAACACCGGGGAGCTGTTTTTT. V usage is TRBV11-2 and J usage is TRBJ2-2, with D possibly TRBD2 on 6 matching bases. The CDR3 loop spans 16 amino acids. In germline, CDR1 is SGHAT, CDR2 FQNNGV. Trimming removed 3 bases from V and 0 bases from J, with 11 bases in between.

This rearrangement joins TRBV29-1 to TRBJ2-2; the match to TRBD2 covers 7 bases. This CDR3 has 13 residues. Germline-derived CDR1 and CDR2 are SQVTM and ANQGSEA. V gave up 6 bases and J gave up 6 bases; unmatched junction bases: 7. CDR3 amino acids: CSVGRGTAGELFF. In DNA form, the CDR3 reads TGCAGCGTAGGGCGGGGGACCGCCGGGGAGCTGTTTTTT.

The chain uses TRBV18 and TRBJ1-2; D uncertain. From germline, CDR1 is KGHSH and CDR2 LQKENI. Trimming took off 3 bases at V and 8 bases at J, with 13 bases between the two ends. This CDR3 has 13 residues. The CDR3 DNA reads TGTGCCAGCTCACCTATAGGCGGCGGGGGCTACACCTTC. Its protein product is CASSPIGGGGYTF.

The genes are TRBV12-3 or TRBV12-4 and TRBJ1-2; 9 bases line up with TRBD1. After removal of 10 bases from V and 7 bases from J, the junction contained 10 bases not matched to a gene. This CDR3 has 13 amino acids. For the CDR3, the DNA is TGTGCCATCGACGATACAGGGGGCGGTGGCTACACCTTC. Its translation: CAIDDTGGGGYTF.

V is TRBV28 and J is TRBJ2-1; perhaps TRBD2 as D (6 bases). Germline lookup yields CDR1 MDHEN and CDR2 SYDVKM. The CDR3 has 13 residues. Trimming took off 10 bases at V and 7 bases at J, with 17 bases between the two ends. Here the CDR3 reads CATSGSPRNEQFF. The DNA of the CDR3 is TGTGCCACCTCCGGGAGTCCCCGAAATGAGCAGTTCTTC.

The chain recombines TRBV9 with TRBJ2-3; 14 nucleotides line up with TRBD2. Trimming took 0 bases from V and 5 from J; bases not matched to a gene: 5. Per germline, CDR1 SGDLS and CDR2 YYNGEE. The CDR3 is 17 residues long. CDR3 loop: CASSVAPGTSGRDTQYF. In nucleotides, the CDR3 is TGTGCCAGCAGCGTAGCCCCGGGGACTAGCGGGAGAGATACGCAGTATTTT.

The chain has TRBV7-2 and TRBJ1-1; D uncertain. The V gene's germline CDR1 is SGHTA and CDR2 FQGNSA. This CDR3 comprises 13 residues. Trimming shortened V by 4 bases and J by 10 bases, and 16 bases separated the two germline ends. CDR3 coding DNA: TGTGCCAGCAGCTCTGGCCTGTCTGCGGGAGCTTTCTTT. Translation gives CASSSGLSAGAFF.

This sequence joins TRBV15 and TRBJ1-5; no clear D gene. This CDR3 has 17 residues. Trimming took 5 bases from V and 6 from J, leaving 23 bases between them. Germline CDR1 LNHNV, CDR2 YYDKDF (reference sequence). The CDR3 bases are TGTGCCACCAGCCCGGAAGATTGGGGAGTCAGTTTTCAGCCCCAGCATTTT. Its protein is CATSPEDWGVSFQPQHF. Full variable domain (rest looked up from reference TRBV15 and TRBJ1-5): DAMVIQNPRYQVTQFGKPVTLSCSQTLNHNVMYWYQQKSSQAPKLLFHYYDKDFNNEADTPDNFQSRRPNTSFCFLDIRSPGLGDTAMYLCATSPEDWGVSFQPQHFGDGTRLSIL.